Presented here are 30 T cell receptor beta chains from one specimen sequenced in a study of early T cells in non-severe SARS-CoV-2 infection. MiXCR, applied by TCRdb to the 5' RACE reads, yields one record per CDR3 protein. This sample yields about 69,000 distinct CDR3 sequences, of which approximately 4.5% are seen a single time; roughly 3.6% belongs to the top ten. The starting material was whole blood, obtained at baseline. The source of these receptors is an adult who was a healthcare worker with PCR-confirmed SARS-CoV-2 infection or an uninfected control (not recorded which). The donor label of this sample is uncertain.

The chain is built from TRBV12-5 and TRBJ2-7; D remains ambiguous. Trimming pared 1 base from V and 3 bases from J, leaving 1 base between. CDR1 and CDR2 from the germline V gene are LGHNT and FRNRAP. The CDR3 runs to 11 residues. CDR3 sequence: CASGLGYEQYF. For the CDR3, the DNA is TGTGCTAGTGGTTTGGGCTACGAGCAGTACTTC. Full variable domain (remainder filled in from reference TRBV12-5 and TRBJ2-7): DARVTQTPRHKVTEMGQEVTMRCQPILGHNTVFWYRQTMMQGLELLAYFRNRAPLDDSGMPKDRFSAEMPDATLATLKIQPSEPRDSAVYFCASGLGYEQYFGPGTRLTVT.

This clonotype was counted ten times or more. This sequence joins TRBV5-1 and TRBJ2-1, with 8 positions matching TRBD1. J lost 5 bases, V lost 4 bases, and 5 bases had no gene match. Germline V gives CDR1 SGHRS, CDR2 YFSETQ. The CDR3 is made up of 14 amino acids. Here the CDR3 reads CASSTGQGDNEQFF. In DNA form, the CDR3 reads TGCGCCAGCAGCACCGGACAGGGAGACAATGAGCAGTTCTTC.

This clonotype was seen at least ten times. The chain recombines TRBV4-2 with TRBJ2-1, with a possible D match to TRBD1 (5 bases). CDR3 length equals 13 residues. V was cut by 8 bases and J by 0 bases, with 8 bases left in between. In germline, CDR1 is LGHNA, CDR2 YNFKEQ. CDR3 sequence reads: CASQGFSYNEQFF. The CDR3 DNA sequence: TGTGCCAGCCAGGGCTTCTCCTACAATGAGCAGTTCTTC.

This clonotype was observed at least ten times. The chain recombines TRBV6-2 or TRBV6-3 with TRBJ1-2; perhaps TRBD1 as D (6 bases). This CDR3 contains 15 residues. Germline assignment: CDR1 MNHEY and CDR2 SVGEGT. With 2 bases removed from V and 6 bases from J, the gap between germline ends came to 16 bases. The CDR3 protein is CASSYSPSGVDGYTF. Here the CDR3 DNA reads TGTGCCAGCAGTTACAGCCCCTCAGGGGTGGATGGCTACACCTTC.

This clonotype was counted many times. V and J are TRBV6-1 and TRBJ2-1, with D unclear. The ends were cut back, 5 bases at V and 8 bases at J, with 10 bases in the middle. The CDR3 loop spans 12 amino acids. Germline CDR1 is MNHNS and CDR2 is SASEGT. CDR3: CASSWTQDEQFF. The CDR3 region has the DNA TGTGCCAGCAGTTGGACCCAGGATGAGCAGTTCTTC.

This clonotype was recorded at least ten times. V gene TRBV9 combines with J gene TRBJ1-2; tentatively, D is TRBD1 (5 bases). CDR3 size: 14 residues. V was cut by 3 bases and J by 4 bases, with 13 bases left in between. The germline V gene has CDR1 SGDLS and CDR2 YYNGEE. The CDR3 DNA follows: TGTGCCAGCAGCGGCCCCAGGGAGCGCTATGGCTACACCTTC. Its translation: CASSGPRERYGYTF.

Many counts were recorded for this clonotype. V gene TRBV7-2 combines with J gene TRBJ2-3, with a weak D call TRBD2 (6 bases). CDR3 length: 16 amino acids. Germline CDR1 SGHTA, CDR2 FQGNSA. V lost 1 base and J 6 bases, leaving 17 bases between the germline ends. The CDR3 sequence: CASSLVAGTFGDTQYF. DNA for the CDR3: TGTGCCAGCAGCTTAGTGGCGGGGACTTTCGGGGATACGCAGTATTTT. Complete variable domain (other parts from reference TRBV7-2 and TRBJ2-3): GAGVSQSPSNKVTEKGKDVELRCDPISGHTALYWYRQSLGQGLEFLIYFQGNSAPDKSGLPSDRFSAERTGGSVSTLTIQRTQQEDSAVYLCASSLVAGTFGDTQYFGPGTRLTVL.

Regarding this clonotype: The conserved closing phenylalanine or tryptophan is absent in this CDR3, likely reflecting a read error. In DNA, the CDR3 is TGTGCCATCAACCAAGACAGCTTGAACACTGAAGCTTTCTCT. This gives the protein CAINQDSLNTEAFS. The chain carries TRBV10-3 and TRBJ1-1, with TRBD1 as a possible D gene (5 bases). Trimming stripped 7 bases from V and 0 bases from J, with 12 bases between. Germline CDR1 is ENHRY and CDR2 is SYGVKD. The CDR3 covers 14 residues.

Many counts were recorded for this clonotype. V and J are TRBV7-6 and TRBJ2-7, with TRBD1 as a possible D gene (6 bases). The CDR3 extends over 14 amino acids. The V gene's germline CDR1 is SGHVS and CDR2 FNYEAQ. Trimming took off 7 bases at V and 0 bases at J, with 13 bases between the two ends. The CDR3 nucleotides are TGTGCCAGCATGCTGACAGGATCCTCCTACGAGCAGTACTTC. This codes for CASMLTGSSYEQYF.

This clonotype was picked up many times. This chain connects TRBV4-3 to TRBJ2-1, with TRBD2 identical over 10 bases. CDR1 and CDR2 (germline): LGHNA, YSLEER. This CDR3 region has 16 residues. V lost 0 bases, J lost 8 bases, and 7 bases stayed unmatched. CDR3 in DNA: TGCGCCAGCAGCCAAGATGGTAGCGGGGGGCTTCATGAGCAGTTCTTC. Its translation: CASSQDGSGGLHEQFF.

The sample holds many counts of this clonotype. The chain joins TRBV20-1 to TRBJ1-2; D not certain. This CDR3 spans 13 amino acids. The V and J ends lost 0 bases and 4 bases respectively, with 9 bases between them. Germline CDR1 DFQATT, CDR2 SNEGSKA (reference sequence). The CDR3 is CSARDETSYGYTF. Here the CDR3 DNA reads TGCAGTGCTAGAGACGAGACGAGCTATGGCTACACCTTC.

This clonotype occurred many times. The chain combines TRBV20-1 with TRBJ2-1, with D possibly being TRBD1 or TRBD2 (5 bases each). Per germline, CDR1 DFQATT and CDR2 SNEGSKA (reference sequence). The CDR3 contains 12 residues. V gave up 3 bases and J gave up 6 bases, with 9 bases separating them. The CDR3 DNA sequence: TGCAGTGCTAGTCTCGGGGCCAATGAGCAGTTCTTC. Translation gives CSASLGANEQFF.

This clonotype was seen at least ten times. V is TRBV28 and J is TRBJ2-2, with D perhaps TRBD2 (5 bases). CDR3 length equals 15 residues. V dropped 2 bases and J dropped 3 bases, with 10 bases sitting between them. Germline loops: CDR1 MDHEN, CDR2 SYDVKM. This CDR3 reads CASSLALGDTGELFF. The DNA of the CDR3 is TGTGCCAGCAGTTTAGCACTAGGTGACACCGGGGAGCTGTTTTTT.

The V and J genes are TRBV11-2 and TRBJ1-1; D may be TRBD1 (5 bases). Germline-derived CDR1 and CDR2 are SGHAT and FQNNGV. V gave up 5 bases and J gave up 4 bases, with 11 bases separating them. CDR3 length: 13 residues. CDR3 bases: TGTGCCAGCAGCCCGTGGGACGCCACTGAAGCTTTCTTT. It encodes CASSPWDATEAFF. The full variable domain, completed using reference TRBV11-2 and TRBJ1-1, is EAGVAQSPRYKIIEKRQSVAFWCNPISGHATLYWYQQILGQGPKLLIQFQNNGVVDDSQLPKDRFSAERLKGVDSTLKIQPAKLEDSAVYLCASSPWDATEAFFGQGTRLTVV.

There are a few counts of this clonotype. This chain uses TRBV28 with TRBJ1-1; the D is unclear. The CDR3 covers 13 residues. The germline V gene has CDR1 MDHEN and CDR2 SYDVKM. The ends were cut back, 3 bases at V and 2 bases at J, with 7 bases in the middle. The CDR3 sequence: CASSFRTNTEAFF. CDR3 coding DNA: TGTGCCAGCAGTTTTAGGACTAACACTGAAGCTTTCTTT.

This clonotype has just a few counts. The chain uses TRBV3-1 and TRBJ2-5; TRBD2 matches 10 bases. Germline trimming cut 1 base from V and 4 bases from J; bases unmatched to any gene: 3. Per germline, CDR1 LGHDT and CDR2 YNNKEL (reference sequence). The CDR3 is made up of 15 amino acids. Written as DNA, the CDR3 is TGTGCCAGCAGCCAAGCAATAGCGGGGGGAGAGACCCAGTACTTC. It is translated as CASSQAIAGGETQYF.

This clonotype was counted ten times or more. The rearrangement uses TRBV7-9 and TRBJ2-7; the match to TRBD1 covers 7 bases. V trimming: 1 base; J trimming: 7 bases; junction bases outside the gene matches: 7. Germline-derived CDR1 and CDR2 are SEHNR and FQNEAQ (reference sequence). The CDR3 covers 14 residues. The CDR3 region is CASSLEHRGTEQYF. The CDR3 region has the DNA TGTGCCAGCAGCTTAGAACACAGGGGAACGGAGCAGTACTTC. Full variable domain (outside the CDR3, taken from reference TRBV7-9 and TRBJ2-7): DTGVSQNPRHKITKRGQNVTFRCDPISEHNRLYWYRQTLGQGPEFLTYFQNEAQLEKSRLLSDRFSAERPKGSFSTLEIQRTEQGDSAMYLCASSLEHRGTEQYFGPGTRLTVT.

This clonotype appeared many times. This chain joins TRBV20-1 and TRBJ1-1; possible D gene TRBD1, 5 bases. Trimming shortened V by 1 base and J by 1 base, and 10 bases separated the two germline ends. This CDR3 region has 14 residues. Germline CDR1 DFQATT, CDR2 SNEGSKA (reference sequence). The CDR3 loop is CSARVRGRNTEAFF. The CDR3 DNA is TGCAGTGCTAGAGTCCGGGGACGGAACACTGAAGCTTTCTTT.

The table lists this clonotype with many counts. This chain joins TRBV5-1 and TRBJ2-5, with 8 bases fitting TRBD1. With 1 base clipped from V and 4 bases from J, the junction kept 3 bases outside the gene matches. Per germline, CDR1 SGHRS and CDR2 YFSETQ. The CDR3 is made up of 14 amino acids. The CDR3 region is CASSLQGAGETQYF. In DNA, the CDR3 is TGCGCCAGCAGCTTGCAGGGGGCAGGAGAGACCCAGTACTTC.

V is TRBV11-2 and J is TRBJ2-5; possibly TRBD2 for D (6 bases). Germline CDR1 reads SGHAT; CDR2 reads FQNNGV. V was shortened by 4 bases and J by 7 bases, with 7 bases between the two germline ends. CDR3 length equals 11 residues. The CDR3 reads CASSWRGTQYF. CDR3 in DNA: TGTGCCAGCAGCTGGAGGGGGACCCAGTACTTC.

This clonotype occurred a few times. The chain joins TRBV6-1 to TRBJ2-6, with TRBD2 as a possible D gene (5 bases). V was cut by 3 bases and J by 0 bases, with 12 bases left in between. Germline CDR1 reads MNHNS; CDR2 reads SASEGT. The CDR3 extends over 17 amino acids. The CDR3 DNA sequence: TGTGCCAGCAGTGAGGCTATGAGGGCCTCTGGGGCCAACGTCCTGACTTTC. Translated: CASSEAMRASGANVLTF.

Of note for this clonotype: The DNA is left out, because the CDR3 cannot be placed on it with certainty; the CDR3 is given as TCRdb lists it. The CDR3: CASSPQNVAWGNTIYF. The V gene is TRBV3-2, the J gene TRBJ1-3. TRBV3-2 is noted as a pseudogene. The CDR3 has 16 residues if both end residues are counted.

This clonotype was seen a handful of times. The chain combines TRBV3-1 with TRBJ1-4; TRBD1 agrees at 8 bases. Trimming removed 5 bases from V and 7 bases from J; junction bases left unmatched: 3. The CDR3 spans 13 residues. Germline CDR1 is LGHDT and CDR2 is YNNKEL (reference sequence). The chain's CDR3 is CASSTGGGEKLFF. DNA for the CDR3: TGTGCCAGCAGCACAGGGGGGGGTGAAAAACTGTTTTTT.

The CDR3 DNA reads TGTGCCAGCAGCCCTCCTGTTTACGGGTCTCTCTACGAGCAGTACTTC. Protein: CASSPPVYGSLYEQYF. The chain joins TRBV3-1 to TRBJ2-7; no reliable D call. CDR1 and CDR2 (germline): LGHDT, YNNKEL (reference sequence). The CDR3 is 16 amino acids. The V end lost 4 bases, the J end lost 3 bases, and 19 bases lay between the germline ends.

The rearrangement uses TRBV10-1 and TRBJ2-3; TRBD2 might be the D (7 bases). V was trimmed by 3 bases and J by 5 bases, leaving 12 bases between them. CDR1 is WNHNN, CDR2 SYGVQD, per germline (reference sequence). This CDR3 has 14 amino acids. The chain's CDR3 is CASSEGGGKDTQYF. For the CDR3, the DNA is TGCGCCAGCAGTGAAGGGGGGGGCAAAGATACGCAGTATTTT.

This clonotype has ten or more counts. J is TRBJ2-7 and V is TRBV24-1; maybe TRBD1 (6 bases). The CDR3 runs 15 residues. Germline V gives CDR1 KGHDR, CDR2 SFDVKD. V lost 4 bases and J lost 3, with 15 bases in between. The chain's CDR3 is CATSDRSRGSYEQYF. Here the CDR3 DNA reads TGTGCCACCAGTGACAGGAGCAGGGGCAGCTACGAGCAGTACTTC.

With regard to this clonotype: An end of the junction does not agree with germline; a read error may underlie this. J is TRBJ2-1 and V is TRBV7-9, with D uncertain. In germline, CDR1 is SEHNR, CDR2 FQNEAQ (reference sequence). The CDR3 extends over 13 amino acids. The CDR3 DNA reads as TGTGCCAGCAGCGGCACGACCTACGATGAGCAGTTCTTC. This gives the protein CASSGTTYDEQFF.

This clonotype was detected ten times or more. The rearrangement uses TRBV11-2 and TRBJ2-1, with 10 bases fitting TRBD2. The length of the CDR3 is 16 residues. Germline CDR1 is SGHAT and CDR2 is FQNNGV. With V trimmed by 3 bases and J by 7 bases, 9 bases remained unmatched. The CDR3 region is CASSFTAAGGRNEQFF. The CDR3 region has the DNA TGTGCCAGCAGCTTCACGGCAGCGGGGGGGCGTAATGAGCAGTTCTTC.

This clonotype was recorded at least ten times. J is TRBJ2-3 and V is TRBV12-3 or TRBV12-4; D remains unclear. Trimming pared 3 bases from V and 0 bases from J, leaving 10 bases between. This CDR3 has 15 amino acids. The CDR3 protein is CASSFLRASTDTQYF. The CDR3 DNA reads as TGTGCCAGCAGTTTCTTACGAGCTAGCACAGATACGCAGTATTTT.

This clonotype came up a few times. The V call is TRBV12-3 or TRBV12-4, the J call TRBJ1-1; weak D call: TRBD1 (6 bases). The CDR3 has 14 amino acids. V lost 6 bases and J 5 bases, leaving 16 bases between the germline ends. In DNA form, the CDR3 reads TGTGCCAGCAGCGTCGGACAGTATCGGACTGAAGCTTTCTTT. It codes for CASSVGQYRTEAFF.